Shown below are 18 T cell receptor beta chains from a single sample sequenced in a study of monozygotic twins with inflammatory bowel disease (dated by TCRdb to about 2019). Library preparation used 5' RACE. Instrument used: Illumina HiSeq 2500. TCRdb reprocessed the reads; each CDR3 protein sequence makes one entry, and DNA is unavailable. For this sample, the table gives about 420,000 distinct CDR3 sequences. The biggest ten clones account for roughly 2.5% of the sample. Sequencing was performed on blood. All receptors come from a human donor with ulcerative colitis or Crohn's disease, or a healthy co-twin of an affected twin (not recorded which).

This sequence joins TRBV4-1 and TRBJ2-5; TCRdb indicates TRBD1, and absent DNA this call remains unverified. This CDR3 has 17 residues. The germline gives CDR1 MGHRA, CDR2 YSYEKL. The CDR3 spells CASSQDLGAGARETQYF.

The chain uses TRBV18 and TRBJ1-1; as DNA is missing, the TRBD1 call by TCRdb cannot be tested. This CDR3 has 17 amino acids. From germline, CDR1 is KGHSH and CDR2 LQKENI. The CDR3 region is CASSPGGLTGVDTEAFF.

The CDR3 sequence is CSARGLGESWGNQPQHF. The chain employs TRBV20-1 and TRBJ1-5. This CDR3 is 17 amino acids long. CDR1 is DFQATT, CDR2 SNEGSKA, per germline (reference sequence).

The V and J genes are TRBV20-1 and TRBJ2-4; with no DNA, the TCRdb D assignment of TRBD1 cannot be verified. This CDR3 is 15 amino acids long. Germline CDR1 and CDR2: DFQATT and SNEGSKA (reference sequence). The CDR3 sequence is CSARRPGVDKNIQYF.

V is TRBV11-1 and J is TRBJ1-1. Germline V CDR1 and CDR2: SGHAT, FQDESV (reference sequence). This CDR3 is built from 13 residues. CDR3 in amino acids: CASSLQLLGEAFF.

The rearrangement joins TRBV20-1 to TRBJ1-5. This CDR3 region has 12 residues. Per germline, CDR1 DFQATT and CDR2 SNEGSKA (reference sequence). The CDR3 spells CSARDADQPQHF.

The chain combines TRBV3-1 with TRBJ1-2. Germline V CDR1 and CDR2: LGHDT, YNNKEL (reference sequence). This CDR3 contains 15 residues. The CDR3 reads CASSQGDNSNYGYTF.

The chain uses TRBV6-1 and TRBJ1-1; no DNA is available, so the TRBD1 call from TCRdb remains unchecked. Germline loops: CDR1 MNHNS, CDR2 SASEGT. The CDR3 has 15 amino acids. CDR3 region: CASTVGGPMNTEAFF.

The rearrangement links TRBV24-1 to TRBJ2-5; TCRdb returns TRBD1, unconfirmable since there is no DNA. There are 12 residues in the CDR3. CDR1 and CDR2 from the germline V gene are KGHDR and SFDVKD. CDR3 in amino acids: CATKDRKGTQYF.

CDR3: CASSKGGGYNSPLHF. The V call is TRBV21-1, the J call TRBJ1-6; TCRdb names TRBD1, which stays unverified in the absence of DNA. TRBV21-1 is marked as a pseudogene. The CDR3 length is 15 residues.

The chain couples TRBV29-1 to TRBJ2-4. The CDR3 covers 13 residues. Germline V gene sequence: CDR1 SQVTM, CDR2 ANQGSEA. CDR3 residues: CSVVVLAKNIQYF.

This sequence joins TRBV27 and TRBJ1-3; checking the TCRdb D call of TRBD1 is not possible without DNA. Germline assignment: CDR1 MNHEY and CDR2 SMNVEV (reference sequence). The CDR3 is made up of 14 amino acids. CDR3 region: CASSPWGSGNTIYF.

The rearrangement uses TRBV2 and TRBJ2-7. The CDR3 has 12 amino acids. Germline-derived CDR1 and CDR2 are SNHLY and FYNNEI. The CDR3 sequence: CASSERRLGQYF.

This chain links TRBV27 with TRBJ2-2; TCRdb calls TRBD1, which cannot be checked without DNA. Germline loops: CDR1 MNHEY, CDR2 SMNVEV (reference sequence). The CDR3 is 15 residues long. This CDR3 reads CASSLTGGVTGELFF.

The chain couples TRBV4-3 to TRBJ2-1; TCRdb reports TRBD2, a call that lacks DNA to check it against. This CDR3 spans 15 amino acids. CDR1 is LGHNA, CDR2 YSLEER, per germline. The CDR3 reads CASSPLGEGSKQQFF.

The chain links TRBV11-2 to TRBJ1-4; the D call of TRBD1 rests on TCRdb alone, since no DNA is present to check it. This CDR3 has 14 amino acids. CDR1 and CDR2 (germline): SGHAT, FQNNGV. The CDR3 spells CASGPGPRSEKLFF.

The rearrangement links TRBV5-1 to TRBJ1-2. The CDR3 extends over 16 amino acids. CDR1 and CDR2 from the germline V gene are SGHRS and YFSETQ. This CDR3 is CASSLGVSNPNYGYTF.

The gene calls are TRBV10-3 and TRBJ1-2; TCRdb selects TRBD1, and the lack of DNA leaves this call unchecked. The CDR3 consists of 17 residues. Germline V lookup: CDR1 ENHRY, CDR2 SYGVKD. The CDR3 loop reads CAISESPGVSPNYGYTF.